One and the same sample provided the 13 T cell receptor beta chains below, sequenced in a study of blood T cell repertoires in COVID-19. The assay was immunoSEQ multiplex PCR, and TCRdb's table has in-frame clones only and misses some. The data hold 440,000 or so clones, with approximately 91% observed a single time. Source material: peripheral blood. Receptors were obtained from a woman aged 35 to 49 with COVID-19, enrolled during active disease.

V is TRBV6-5 and J is TRBJ1-6; 7 nucleotides line up with TRBD1. The CDR3 has 15 amino acids. The trim removed 2 bases at V and 7 bases at J, leaving 5 bases unmatched. Germline V gene sequence: CDR1 MNHEY, CDR2 SVGAGI. The CDR3 bases are TGTGCCAGCAGTTACGGAGGGGGCGAGAATTCACCCCTCCACTTT. Translated: CASSYGGGENSPLHF.

The gene calls are TRBV6-5 and TRBJ2-7; 7 bases fit TRBD1. The germline V gene encodes CDR1 MNHEY and CDR2 SVGAGI. With V trimmed by 0 bases and J by 6 bases, 5 bases remained unmatched. This CDR3 spans 14 amino acids. The CDR3 DNA sequence: TGTGCCAGCAGTTACTCGAACAGGGGTAGCGAGCAGTACTTC. This encodes CASSYSNRGSEQYF.

In this sample, this clone turned up once. V is TRBV28 and J is TRBJ1-4, with TRBD1 as a possible D gene (5 bases). Germline CDR1 reads MDHEN; CDR2 reads SYDVKM. The CDR3 covers 13 residues. V was cut by 7 bases and J by 8 bases, with 14 bases left in between. CDR3 residues: CASIRGVGEKLFF. The DNA for the CDR3 is TGTGCCAGCATACGGGGGGTCGGGGAAAAACTGTTTTTT.

The chain carries TRBV28 and TRBJ2-1; no reliable D call. The V gene's germline CDR1 is MDHEN and CDR2 SYDVKM. CDR3 size: 14 residues. V was shortened by 7 bases and J by 8 bases, with 18 bases between the two germline ends. The CDR3 DNA is TGTGCCAGCACCCCTAGAAGGATCATGGATGAGCAGTTCTTC. Protein: CASTPRRIMDEQFF.

The gene calls are TRBV27 and TRBJ1-1; TRBD1 agrees at 9 bases. The V gene end was trimmed by 5 bases and the J gene end by 7 bases; junction bases not matched to a gene: 8. Germline CDR1 is MNHEY and CDR2 is SMNVEV (reference sequence). This CDR3 spans 14 amino acids. In nucleotides, the CDR3 is TGTGCCAGCAGTAAGGGACAGGGTGCCTATGAAGCTTTCTTT. Translated, it gives CASSKGQGAYEAFF.

The CDR3: CSVELAGSYEQYF. In nucleotides, the CDR3 is TGCAGCGTTGAACTAGCGGGGTCCTACGAGCAGTACTTC. The V and J genes are TRBV29-1 and TRBJ2-7, with TRBD2 identical over 9 bases. CDR3 length: 13 amino acids. Looked up from germline, CDR1 is SQVTM and CDR2 is ANQGSEA. V shed 2 bases, J shed 1 base, and the junction held 0 bases outside the gene matches.

This clone was detected once. V and J are TRBV6-6 and TRBJ1-1; no clear D. Germline V lookup: CDR1 MNHNY, CDR2 SVGAGI (reference sequence). V dropped 0 bases and J dropped 6 bases, with 14 bases sitting between them. CDR3 length equals 15 residues. DNA for the CDR3: TGTGCCAGCAGTTACTCTGAAGTGCCGAGGTCTGAAGCTTTCTTT. This gives the protein CASSYSEVPRSEAFF.

The gene calls are TRBV19 and TRBJ1-2; possible D gene TRBD1, 5 bases. The CDR3 spans 12 residues. Trimming removed 7 bases at V and 2 bases at J, with 8 bases between. Germline V gene lookup returns CDR1 LNHDA and CDR2 SQIVND (reference sequence). CDR3 loop: CASIAGNYGYTF. CDR3 coding DNA: TGTGCCAGTATCGCAGGGAACTATGGCTACACCTTC.

This sequence joins TRBV4-3 and TRBJ2-1; weak D call: TRBD2 (6 bases). The germline V and J ends were trimmed by 4 bases and 10 bases, with 17 bases remaining between them. The CDR3 spans 14 residues. Germline assignment: CDR1 LGHNA and CDR2 YSLEER. CDR3 DNA sequence: TGCGCCAGCAGCCCCTGGGGCTTGGGGAGGGAGCAGTTCTTC. The encoded protein is CASSPWGLGREQFF.

The chain joins TRBV6-2 or TRBV6-3 to TRBJ1-1; the D is unclear. V gave up 4 bases and J gave up 3 bases, with 9 bases separating them. Germline CDR1 and CDR2: MNHEY and SVGEGT. This CDR3 contains 13 residues. The CDR3 nucleotides are TGTGCCAGCAGTTTCAACAGTTACACTGAAGCTTTCTTT. This codes for CASSFNSYTEAFF.

This clone occurred a few times. This rearrangement joins TRBV24-1 to TRBJ2-3, with 7 bases matching TRBD2. V shed 4 bases and J 5 bases; nucleotides not matched to a gene: 5. The germline gives CDR1 KGHDR, CDR2 SFDVKD. There are 14 residues in the CDR3. In nucleotides, the CDR3 is TGTGCCACCAGTGAAGCGGCTAGCGGAGATACGCAGTATTTT. Its translation: CATSEAASGDTQYF.

The chain links TRBV10-3 to TRBJ1-2, with 7 bases lining up with TRBD1. V lost 7 bases to trimming and J lost 2 bases; unmatched junction nucleotides: 4. CDR1 is ENHRY and CDR2 is SYGVKD in the germline V gene. The CDR3 is made up of 13 amino acids. The CDR3 protein is CAINQGQNYGYTF. CDR3 nucleotides: TGTGCCATCAACCAGGGACAGAACTATGGCTACACCTTC.

On this clone: The same CDR3 arises from other DNA sequences in this sample as well. The chain has TRBV6-2 or TRBV6-3 and TRBJ1-1, with 7 nucleotides matching TRBD1. Germline V gene sequence: CDR1 MNHEY, CDR2 SVGEGT. The ends lost 5 bases at V and 2 bases at J; junction bases unmatched: 2. The CDR3 contains 13 residues. CDR3 in DNA: TGTGCCAGCAGTAGACAGGGTAACACTGAAGCTTTCTTT. Its translation: CASSRQGNTEAFF.